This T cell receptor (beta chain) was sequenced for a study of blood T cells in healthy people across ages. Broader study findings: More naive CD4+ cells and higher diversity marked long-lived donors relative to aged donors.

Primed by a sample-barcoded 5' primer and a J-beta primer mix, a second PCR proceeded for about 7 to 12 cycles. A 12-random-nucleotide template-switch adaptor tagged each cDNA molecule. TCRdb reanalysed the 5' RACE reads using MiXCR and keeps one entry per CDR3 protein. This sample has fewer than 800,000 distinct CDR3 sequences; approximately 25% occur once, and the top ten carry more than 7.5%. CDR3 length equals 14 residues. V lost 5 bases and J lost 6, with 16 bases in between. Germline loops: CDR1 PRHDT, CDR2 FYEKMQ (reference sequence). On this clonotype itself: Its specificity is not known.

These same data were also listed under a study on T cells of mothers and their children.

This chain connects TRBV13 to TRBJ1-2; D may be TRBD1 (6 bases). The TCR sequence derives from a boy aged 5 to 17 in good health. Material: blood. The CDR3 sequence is CASSRGGPRDGYTF. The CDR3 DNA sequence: TGTGCCAGCAGCCGAGGGGGACCTAGGGATGGCTACACCTTC.